The clone carrying this T cell receptor beta chain was seen repeatedly, ten times or more. Its matching antigen is unknown. This record comes from a study of T cells in Graves' hyperthyroidism and ophthalmopathy. Study-level findings and limits: From stable hyperthyroidism, ophthalmopathy was separated by a 13 V-J model. Among clonotypes expanded in thyroid above 0.001, most were also found in blood.

Clinicians diagnosed patients from clinical symptoms, serum thyroxine and TRAb, thyroid ultrasound and orbital computed tomography. The authors took PBMCs from over 8.5 ml fresh peripheral blood. Template material for amplifying TCR beta CDR3 regions consisted of RNA transcripts. Carried out on the TCR CDR3, a first-round RT-PCR used the HTBI primer set. Each CDR3 protein is one row after TCRdb ran MiXCR on the multiplex PCR reads. The sample lists a few hundred thousand distinct CDR3 sequences, about a sixth occurring once. In germline, CDR1 is MDHEN, CDR2 SYDVKM. The CDR3 is 15 residues long. The trim removed 6 bases at V and 3 bases at J, leaving 8 bases unmatched.

Sequencing used blood. The receptor was isolated from a woman aged 18-29 years with Graves' hyperthyroidism that later progressed to Graves' ophthalmopathy. The chain has TRBV28 and TRBJ2-1, with 7 bases identical to TRBD1. The CDR3 loop is CASSYPWDSYNEQFF. The CDR3 DNA follows: TGTGCCAGCAGCTACCCATGGGACAGCTACAATGAGCAGTTCTTC.